Below are 26 T cell receptor beta chains sequenced from a single sample in a study of Graves' ophthalmopathy and Graves' hyperthyroidism. Amplification targeted the TCR beta CDR3 regions, with RNA transcripts as the source material. The library came from an HTBI-primed first-round RT-PCR and a second-round multiplex PCR. Via MiXCR, TCRdb re-called the multiplex PCR reads, giving one row per CDR3 protein. The sample carries approximately 150,000 distinct CDR3 sequences, roughly 36% recorded once. The sample was peripheral blood. The receptors derive from a man aged 30 to 45 with Graves' ophthalmopathy.

This clonotype was recorded once. The V gene is TRBV6-5, the J gene TRBJ1-2; TRBD1 agrees at 9 bases. The CDR3 spans 15 residues. V trimming: 4 bases; J trimming: 3 bases; junction bases outside the gene matches: 6. From germline, CDR1 is MNHEY and CDR2 SVGAGI. CDR3 in amino acids: CASSSWTGEHYGYTF. CDR3 DNA: TGTGCCAGCAGTTCATGGACAGGGGAACACTATGGCTACACCTTC.

The rearrangement uses TRBV19 and TRBJ1-1; D unclear. This CDR3 spans 13 amino acids. The germline CDR1 and CDR2 sequences are LNHDA and SQIVND (reference sequence). Trimming took 6 bases from V and 5 from J, leaving 13 bases between them. In DNA form, the CDR3 reads TGTGCCAGTAGGTCTTGGGAATGGACTGAAGCTTTCTTT. Encoded protein: CASRSWEWTEAFF.

The genes are TRBV10-3 and TRBJ2-7, with no clear D. CDR1 and CDR2 from the germline V gene are ENHRY and SYGVKD. This CDR3 has 15 residues. Trimming took 0 bases from V and 4 from J, leaving 13 bases between them. Here the CDR3 reads CAISESNSVLYEQYF. DNA of the CDR3: TGTGCCATCAGTGAGTCGAACAGCGTACTATACGAGCAGTACTTC.

This clonotype was seen repeatedly, ten times or more. The chain couples TRBV7-8 to TRBJ2-6; D gene uncertain. V was cut by 1 base and J by 0 bases, with 4 bases left in between. Germline loops: CDR1 SGHVS, CDR2 FQNEAQ. The CDR3 spans 15 residues. This chain's CDR3 is CASSLESSGANVLTF. The CDR3, as DNA: TGTGCCAGCAGCTTAGAGTCCTCTGGGGCCAACGTCCTGACTTTC.

The CDR3 spells CAWRWMAGVNEQYF. CDR3 DNA sequence: TGTGCCTGGAGGTGGATGGCGGGAGTAAACGAGCAGTACTTC. This chain joins TRBV30 and TRBJ2-7, with TRBD2 identical over 7 bases. Germline trimming cut 3 bases from V and 5 bases from J; bases unmatched to any gene: 10. Germline loops: CDR1 GTSNPN, CDR2 SVGIG (reference sequence). The CDR3 spans 14 residues. The full variable domain, rest sourced from reference TRBV30 and TRBJ2-7, is SQTIHQWPATLVQPVGSPLSLECTVEGTSNPNLYWYRQAAGRGLQLLFYSVGIGQISSEVPQNLSASRPQDRQFILSSKKLLLSDSGFYLCAWRWMAGVNEQYFGPGTRLTVT.

The V call is TRBV15, the J call TRBJ1-2; D gene ambiguous. This CDR3 is 17 amino acids long. V lost 5 bases and J lost 1, with 20 bases in between. CDR1 and CDR2 (germline): LNHNV, YYDKDF (reference sequence). CDR3 loop: CATSDYSTRGFNYGYTF. The CDR3 DNA follows: TGTGCCACCAGCGACTACTCCACACGTGGGTTTAACTATGGCTACACCTTC.

This clonotype was counted ten times or more. The chain couples TRBV19 to TRBJ2-3; no firm D call. The CDR3 totals 12 residues. With 5 bases removed from V and 3 bases from J, the gap between germline ends came to 6 bases. CDR1 LNHDA and CDR2 SQIVND come from the germline V gene (reference sequence). The CDR3 DNA follows: TGTGCCAGTAGTCCGAGTACAGATACGCAGTATTTT. Translation: CASSPSTDTQYF.

This clonotype occurred many times. V usage is TRBV19 and J usage is TRBJ1-1; no definite D call. The ends were cut back, 1 base at V and 2 bases at J, with 8 bases in the middle. The CDR3 is 14 amino acids. Germline-derived CDR1 and CDR2 are LNHDA and SQIVND (reference sequence). The CDR3 sequence is CASSIGPGNTEAFF. In nucleotides, the CDR3 is TGTGCCAGTAGTATAGGCCCAGGTAACACTGAAGCTTTCTTT.

V gene TRBV27 combines with J gene TRBJ2-5, with D possibly matching TRBD2 (5 bases). CDR1 and CDR2 (germline): MNHEY, SMNVEV (reference sequence). The length of the CDR3 is 15 residues. V lost 2 bases and J 5 bases, leaving 15 bases between the germline ends. The CDR3, as DNA: TGTGCCAGCAGTTTAGCGGCGGGCCTAAGGGAGACCCAGTACTTC. This translates into CASSLAAGLRETQYF.

This clonotype was seen ten or more times. The rearrangement uses TRBV18 and TRBJ1-6; D not certain. CDR3 size: 14 residues. Germline CDR1 KGHSH, CDR2 LQKENI. The V and J ends lost 2 bases and 7 bases respectively, with 9 bases between them. The CDR3 here is CASSPGEFNSPLHF. The CDR3 DNA is TGTGCCAGCTCACCAGGGGAATTCAATTCACCCCTCCACTTT.

The CDR3 protein is CASSFLAGADQETQYF. CDR3 DNA: TGTGCCAGCAGTTTTCTAGCGGGAGCAGACCAAGAGACCCAGTACTTC. The chain is built from TRBV28 and TRBJ2-5; 10 bases are a match to TRBD2. The CDR3 length is 16 residues. CDR1 is MDHEN, CDR2 SYDVKM, per germline. J lost 0 bases, V lost 3 bases, and 4 bases had no gene match.

The sample holds many counts of this clonotype. The V and J genes are TRBV19 and TRBJ2-7; 11 bases line up with TRBD2. V lost 5 bases, J lost 4 bases, and 7 bases stayed unmatched. The CDR3 has 15 residues. CDR1 is LNHDA and CDR2 is SQIVND in the germline V gene (reference sequence). The CDR3 reads CASSSSGLAVYEQYF. In DNA form, the CDR3 reads TGTGCCAGTAGTTCCTCGGGACTAGCGGTTTACGAGCAGTACTTC. Filled out from reference TRBV19 and TRBJ2-7, the complete variable domain reads DGGITQSPKYLFRKEGQNVTLSCEQNLNHDAMYWYRQDPGQGLRLIYYSQIVNDFQKGDIAEGYSVSREKKESFPLTVTSAQKNPTAFYLCASSSSGLAVYEQYFGPGTRLTVT.

This clonotype was picked up many times. This chain joins TRBV6-1 and TRBJ1-5; the D is unclear. V was pared by 4 bases and J by 0 bases, with 10 bases between. This CDR3 has 15 residues. Germline CDR1 reads MNHNS; CDR2 reads SASEGT. CDR3 bases: TGTGCCAGCAGTGGACGGGTGTATAGCAATCAGCCCCAGCATTTT. This gives the protein CASSGRVYSNQPQHF.

V is TRBV19 and J is TRBJ2-5, with D perhaps matching TRBD1 or TRBD2 (5 bases each). The CDR3 contains 15 residues. Trimming removed 4 bases from V and 2 bases from J, with 14 bases in between. Germline loops: CDR1 LNHDA, CDR2 SQIVND (reference sequence). The chain's CDR3 is CASSTGAFTQETQYF. The CDR3 DNA follows: TGTGCCAGTAGTACCGGGGCTTTCACTCAAGAGACCCAGTACTTC.

This clonotype was observed a few times. CDR3 nucleotides: TGTGCCAGCAGTTACTCATCAGCTAGCAATCAGCCCCAGCATTTT. This encodes CASSYSSASNQPQHF. The gene calls are TRBV6-5 and TRBJ1-5; D is unclear. Trimming took 0 bases from V and 0 from J, leaving 6 bases between them. This CDR3 contains 15 residues. CDR1 and CDR2 (germline): MNHEY, SVGAGI.

This clonotype was detected many times. The chain employs TRBV11-2 and TRBJ1-1; 11 bases fit TRBD1. Trimming at V came to 4 bases and at J to 1 base, leaving 11 bases not matched to a gene. The CDR3 runs 18 residues. In germline, CDR1 is SGHAT, CDR2 FQNNGV. The CDR3 sequence is CASSSFPRTGGRNTEAFF. The CDR3 nucleotides are TGTGCCAGCAGCTCCTTCCCGAGGACAGGGGGCAGGAACACTGAAGCTTTCTTT.

In its sample, this clonotype ranks as medium-sized (0.01 to 0.1%). This chain joins TRBV28 and TRBJ2-7; TRBD1 matches 9 bases. This CDR3 has 15 amino acids. J gave up 0 bases and V 4 bases, and 4 bases lay outside the gene matches. Germline V gene lookup returns CDR1 MDHEN and CDR2 SYDVKM. CDR3 coding DNA: TGTGCCAGCAGTTCCACAGGGGGCTTCTCCTACGAGCAGTACTTC. Translated: CASSSTGGFSYEQYF.

This clonotype has at least ten counts. V and J are TRBV7-2 and TRBJ1-3; no firm D call. Germline V gene lookup returns CDR1 SGHTA and CDR2 FQGNSA. The CDR3 covers 15 residues. Trimming took off 2 bases at V and 1 base at J, with 9 bases between the two ends. CDR3 sequence reads: CASSLTPDSGNTIYF. As DNA, the CDR3 is TGTGCCAGCAGCTTAACTCCGGATTCTGGAAACACCATATATTTT.

This clonotype was seen at least ten times. V usage is TRBV20-1 and J usage is TRBJ2-2, with 13 bases aligning to TRBD2. The CDR3 runs to 15 residues. Germline assignment: CDR1 DFQATT and CDR2 SNEGSKA (reference sequence). Germline trimming cut 3 bases from V and 7 bases from J; bases unmatched to any gene: 5. Here the CDR3 reads CSASRTSGSDGELFF. In DNA, the CDR3 is TGCAGTGCTAGTAGGACTAGCGGGAGCGACGGGGAGCTGTTTTTT.

In this sample, this clonotype turned up many times. V is TRBV2 and J is TRBJ2-4; D is unclear. This CDR3 is 11 amino acids long. V was cut by 1 base and J by 12 bases, with 7 bases left in between. CDR1 and CDR2 from the germline V gene are SNHLY and FYNNEI. The CDR3 protein is CASSEGADQYF. CDR3 in DNA: TGTGCCAGCAGTGAAGGGGCAGATCAGTACTTC.

This clonotype was detected only a few times. This chain connects TRBV6-1 to TRBJ2-7, with 10 bases fitting TRBD1. The CDR3 is made up of 15 amino acids. The germline V gene encodes CDR1 MNHNS and CDR2 SASEGT. V trimming: 7 bases; J trimming: 2 bases; junction bases outside the gene matches: 8. CDR3 protein: CASKTPGTGAYEQYF. CDR3 DNA: TGTGCCAGCAAAACGCCCGGGACAGGGGCCTACGAGCAGTACTTC.

This clonotype was seen at least ten times. V is TRBV2 and J is TRBJ1-1; D is perhaps TRBD1 (6 bases). V was shortened by 8 bases and J by 2 bases, with 12 bases between the two germline ends. The CDR3 has 13 amino acids. Germline CDR1 SNHLY, CDR2 FYNNEI. CDR3 in DNA: TGTGCCAGCTTGCTAGGGGGAAACACTGAAGCTTTCTTT. Its translation: CASLLGGNTEAFF.

This clonotype was observed many times. The chain is built from TRBV2 and TRBJ1-1; perhaps TRBD1 as D (6 bases). The V gene's germline CDR1 is SNHLY and CDR2 FYNNEI. CDR3 length: 12 residues. Trimming shortened V by 5 bases and J by 5 bases, and 9 bases separated the two germline ends. In DNA, the CDR3 is TGTGCCAGCAGTCACAGGGCGACTGAAGCTTTCTTT. Translation: CASSHRATEAFF.

This clonotype was seen repeatedly, ten times or more. V gene TRBV27 combines with J gene TRBJ1-1; no clear D. V dropped 4 bases and J dropped 5 bases, with 11 bases sitting between them. This CDR3 region has 13 residues. From germline, CDR1 is MNHEY and CDR2 SMNVEV (reference sequence). CDR3 sequence (DNA): TGTGCCAGCAGTTCCCAGAGGAGGACTGAAGCTTTCTTT. It codes for CASSSQRRTEAFF.

This clonotype appeared a few times. The CDR3 region is CASTLQGSETQYF. The CDR3 coding sequence is TGTGCCAGCACCCTACAGGGGTCGGAGACCCAGTACTTC. This rearrangement joins TRBV12-3 or TRBV12-4 to TRBJ2-5, with 7 bases identical to TRBD1. This CDR3 is 13 amino acids long. With 7 bases clipped from V and 5 bases from J, the junction kept 7 bases outside the gene matches.

The genes are TRBV7-8 and TRBJ2-2; D assignment may be TRBD1 or TRBD2 (5 bases each). Germline lookup yields CDR1 SGHVS and CDR2 FQNEAQ. The CDR3 is 17 residues long. Between the trimmed V and J ends, which lost 5 bases and 2 bases, there was a span of 18 bases. In DNA form, the CDR3 reads TGTGCCAGCAGCCGCAACACCGGGACCCTCAACACCGGGGAGCTGTTTTTT. Its protein product is CASSRNTGTLNTGELFF.